This TCR beta chain is from a study of beta chain features in type 1 diabetes. At the level of the study: Across all samples, some 98 million sorted cells were examined. Study-wide points: Patients' naive, central memory and regulatory TCRB repertoires appeared more alike than those of healthy donors. Moderate yet significant TCRB CDR3 shortening was seen in Type 1 diabetes patients in all four CD4+ subsets.

This clone came up a few times. Its antigen is undetermined. The CDR3 is made up of 15 amino acids. The germline V gene encodes CDR1 SGHRS and CDR2 YFSETQ. V lost 0 bases and J lost 3, with 10 bases in between. TCRB transcripts that were expressed got sequenced, as all of the isolated RNA had been reverse transcribed. Repertoires were generated with immunoSEQ multiplex PCR, while TCRdb's copy carries only in-frame clones and drops some. The sample includes a few hundred thousand clones, 13% to 15% of them seen just once. One heparinised blood draw, averaging around 0.12 L, came from each donor. Via CD45RO/CCR7/CD25/CD127/CD95/CD27, cells of the CD4+ naive, central memory, regulatory and stem cell-like memory subsets were sorted.

The rearrangement links TRBV5-1 to TRBJ2-1; D gene uncertain. The sequenced material came from naive CD4+ T cells from blood. The receptor was derived from a young man with type 1 diabetes. The CDR3: CASSLGAVFYNEQFF. The CDR3 DNA sequence: TGCGCCAGCAGCTTGGGGGCAGTTTTCTACAATGAGCAGTTCTTC.